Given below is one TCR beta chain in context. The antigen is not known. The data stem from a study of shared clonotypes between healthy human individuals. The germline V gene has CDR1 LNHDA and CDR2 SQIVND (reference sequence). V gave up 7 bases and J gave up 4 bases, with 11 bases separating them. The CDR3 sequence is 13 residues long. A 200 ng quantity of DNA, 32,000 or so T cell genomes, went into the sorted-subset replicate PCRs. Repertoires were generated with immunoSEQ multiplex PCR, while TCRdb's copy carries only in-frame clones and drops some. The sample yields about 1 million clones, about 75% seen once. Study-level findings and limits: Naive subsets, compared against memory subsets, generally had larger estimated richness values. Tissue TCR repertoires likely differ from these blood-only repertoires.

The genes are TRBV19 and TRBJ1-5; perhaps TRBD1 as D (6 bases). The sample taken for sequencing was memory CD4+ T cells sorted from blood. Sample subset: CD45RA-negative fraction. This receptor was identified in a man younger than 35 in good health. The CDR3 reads CASTDRGNQPQHF. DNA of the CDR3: TGTGCCAGTACGGACAGAGGTAATCAGCCCCAGCATTTT.